Shown below are 15 T cell receptor beta chains from a single sample sequenced in a study of control samples from healthy donors and cancer patients. Profiled with immunoSEQ multiplex PCR; TCRdb holds only in-frame clones, not every one. The table records fewer than 200,000 clones, 90% of them present only once. Sequenced sample: blood. The receptors were sampled from a woman aged 50 to 65 in good health.

Worth noting for this clone: The sample holds other DNA sequences that translate to the same CDR3. The chain is built from TRBV15 and TRBJ1-5; 8 bases are shared with TRBD1. V lost 3 bases, J lost 2 bases, and 0 bases stayed unmatched. The CDR3 covers 14 residues. Germline loops: CDR1 LNHNV, CDR2 YYDKDF (reference sequence). The CDR3 spells CATSRDRGNQPQHF. The CDR3 DNA sequence: TGTGCCACCAGCAGGGACAGGGGCAATCAGCCCCAGCATTTT. The variable domain in full, completed from reference TRBV15 and TRBJ1-5, reads DAMVIQNPRYQVTQFGKPVTLSCSQTLNHNVMYWYQQKSSQAPKLLFHYYDKDFNNEADTPDNFQSRRPNTSFCFLDIRSPGLGDTAMYLCATSRDRGNQPQHFGDGTRLSIL.

The chain combines TRBV4-1 with TRBJ2-3; the D is unclear. V lost 4 bases and J lost 0, with 14 bases in between. Germline CDR1 MGHRA, CDR2 YSYEKL. CDR3 length: 16 amino acids. For the CDR3, the DNA is TGCGCCAGCAGCCGTTCGGACGCCCGGAGCACAGATACGCAGTATTTT. Translating it yields CASSRSDARSTDTQYF.

This chain joins TRBV29-1 and TRBJ2-1; 7 bases agree with TRBD2. Germline loops: CDR1 SQVTM, CDR2 ANQGSEA. The CDR3 is made up of 13 amino acids. J was trimmed by 6 bases and V by 6 bases; bases with no gene match: 8. The chain's CDR3 is CSVRGVLLNEQFF. DNA of the CDR3: TGCAGCGTCCGGGGGGTTCTGCTCAATGAGCAGTTCTTC.

On this clone itself: Other nucleotide sequences from this sample produce the same CDR3. The chain couples TRBV9 to TRBJ2-1, with 10 bases fitting TRBD2. J was trimmed by 0 bases and V by 3 bases; bases with no gene match: 0. CDR3 length equals 15 residues. Germline loops: CDR1 SGDLS, CDR2 YYNGEE. Written as DNA, the CDR3 is TGTGCCAGCAGCGCTAGCGGGAGCTCCTACAATGAGCAGTTCTTC. Translated: CASSASGSSYNEQFF.

This chain links TRBV5-4 with TRBJ1-5; 7 bases fit TRBD1. The length of the CDR3 is 14 residues. Trimming took 4 bases from V and 4 from J; bases not matched to a gene: 5. Germline CDR1 is SGHNT and CDR2 is YYREEE (reference sequence). The CDR3 loop is CASSRGTDNQPQHF. CDR3 nucleotide sequence: TGTGCCAGCAGCCGAGGGACAGATAATCAGCCCCAGCATTTT.

This clone was counted a single time. This sequence joins TRBV6-2 or TRBV6-3 and TRBJ1-3; D is unresolved. CDR3 length: 12 residues. Germline CDR1 is MNHEY and CDR2 is SVGEGT. Trimming pared 8 bases from V and 0 bases from J, leaving 5 bases between. The CDR3 spells CASRLSGNTIYF. The CDR3 nucleotides are TGTGCCAGCCGCCTCTCTGGAAACACCATATATTTT.

The chain employs TRBV19 and TRBJ2-7; tentatively, D is TRBD1 (6 bases). Trimming removed 8 bases from V and 0 bases from J, with 17 bases in between. The CDR3 totals 15 residues. The germline V gene has CDR1 LNHDA and CDR2 SQIVND (reference sequence). As DNA, the CDR3 is TGTGCCAGTGGGGGCCGCAGGGGCCTCTCCTACGAGCAGTACTTC. It yields the protein CASGGRRGLSYEQYF.

The chain combines TRBV2 with TRBJ1-2, with D uncertain. Germline values: CDR1 SNHLY, CDR2 FYNNEI. V lost 3 bases to trimming and J lost 6 bases, with 17 bases between them. The CDR3 sequence is 15 residues long. The DNA for the CDR3 is TGTGCCAGCAGTGATAGCCCGTGGGGTCCCGATGGCTACACCTTC. Translated, it gives CASSDSPWGPDGYTF. The full variable domain, with the rest looked up from reference TRBV2 and TRBJ1-2, is EPEVTQTPSHQVTQMGQEVILRCVPISNHLYFYWYRQILGQKVEFLVSFYNNEISEKSEIFDDQFSVERPDGSNFTLKIRSTKLEDSAMYFCASSDSPWGPDGYTFGSGTRLTVV.

This clone came up once. V and J are TRBV7-3 and TRBJ2-5; the D is unclear. The V gene's germline CDR1 is SGHTA and CDR2 FQGTGA. Trimming left V 4 bases short and J 0 bases short, with 6 bases between. The CDR3 is 13 residues long. The CDR3: CASSSGDQETQYF. The DNA of the CDR3 is TGTGCCAGCAGCTCCGGTGACCAAGAGACCCAGTACTTC.

The chain is built from TRBV6-4 and TRBJ1-2; the D is unclear. The CDR3 totals 13 residues. V shed 5 bases and J shed 6 bases, with 13 bases lying between them. CDR1 is MRHNA and CDR2 is SNTAGT in the germline V gene. Here the CDR3 DNA reads TGTGCCAGCAGTAACGGGCCACTTCATGGCTACACCTTC. It encodes CASSNGPLHGYTF.

This chain uses TRBV28 with TRBJ1-5; TRBD1 agrees at 10 bases. Germline loops: CDR1 MDHEN, CDR2 SYDVKM. The V gene end was trimmed by 7 bases and the J gene end by 9 bases; junction bases not matched to a gene: 15. This CDR3 is built from 16 residues. The CDR3 DNA follows: TGTGCCAGCAAGCCGACAAGACAGGGGGCAAAGGGGCCCCAGCATTTT. It specifies CASKPTRQGAKGPQHF.

The J gene is TRBJ2-7, the V gene TRBV3-1 (or the pseudogene TRBV3-2); D remains unclear. Deletions cut 4 bases from V and 3 bases from J, with 4 bases between. Germline V gives CDR1 LGHDT, CDR2 YNNKEL (reference sequence). The CDR3 totals 11 residues. CDR3 sequence reads: CASSPNYEQYF. The CDR3 DNA sequence: TGTGCCAGCAGCCCTAACTACGAGCAGTACTTC.

V and J are TRBV7-9 and TRBJ2-6; D is unresolved. From germline, CDR1 is SEHNR and CDR2 FQNEAQ (reference sequence). V was clipped by 7 bases and J by 0 bases, with 10 bases between them. The CDR3 runs to 15 residues. The CDR3 loop reads CASTDSDSGANVLTF. CDR3 nucleotides: TGTGCCAGCACTGACTCTGACTCTGGGGCCAACGTCCTGACTTTC. The full variable domain, in which reference TRBV7-9 and TRBJ2-6 provide the parts outside the CDR3, is DTGVSQNPRHKITKRGQNVTFRCDPISEHNRLYWYRQTLGQGPEFLTYFQNEAQLEKSRLLSDRFSAERPKGSFSTLEIQRTEQGDSAMYLCASTDSDSGANVLTFGAGSRLTVL.

This clone was observed a handful of times. The genes are TRBV24-1 and TRBJ2-5; maybe TRBD2 (5 bases). Germline values: CDR1 KGHDR, CDR2 SFDVKD. This CDR3 contains 14 residues. Trimming left V 6 bases short and J 4 bases short, with 14 bases between. CDR3 nucleotide sequence: TGTGCCACCAGTCTTGGCCAACGGGGAGAGACCCAGTACTTC. This encodes CATSLGQRGETQYF.

The rearrangement joins TRBV6-5 to TRBJ2-5; D uncertain. The CDR3 contains 13 residues. CDR1 and CDR2 from the germline V gene are MNHEY and SVGAGI. The V end lost 6 bases, the J end lost 2 bases, and 10 bases lay between the germline ends. This CDR3 reads CASRRTDQETQYF. For the CDR3, the DNA is TGTGCCAGCAGAAGAACGGATCAAGAGACCCAGTACTTC.